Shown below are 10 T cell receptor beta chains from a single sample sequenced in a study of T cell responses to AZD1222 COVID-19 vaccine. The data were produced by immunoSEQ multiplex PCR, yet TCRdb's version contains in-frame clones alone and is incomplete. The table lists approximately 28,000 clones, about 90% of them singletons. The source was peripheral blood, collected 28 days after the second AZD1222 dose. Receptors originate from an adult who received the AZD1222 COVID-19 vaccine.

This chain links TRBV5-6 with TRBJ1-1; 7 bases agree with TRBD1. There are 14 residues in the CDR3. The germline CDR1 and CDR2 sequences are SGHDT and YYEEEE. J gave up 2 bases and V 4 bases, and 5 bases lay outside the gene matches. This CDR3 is CASSPDRENTEAFF. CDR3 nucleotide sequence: TGTGCCAGCAGCCCTGACAGGGAAAACACTGAAGCTTTCTTT.

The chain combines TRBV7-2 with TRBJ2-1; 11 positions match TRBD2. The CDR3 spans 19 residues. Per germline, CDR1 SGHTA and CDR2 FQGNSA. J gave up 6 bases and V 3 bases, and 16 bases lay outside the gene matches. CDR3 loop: CASSFRGIRLAGGGNEQFF. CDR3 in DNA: TGTGCCAGCAGCTTTAGAGGTATTCGTCTAGCGGGAGGCGGCAATGAGCAGTTCTTC.

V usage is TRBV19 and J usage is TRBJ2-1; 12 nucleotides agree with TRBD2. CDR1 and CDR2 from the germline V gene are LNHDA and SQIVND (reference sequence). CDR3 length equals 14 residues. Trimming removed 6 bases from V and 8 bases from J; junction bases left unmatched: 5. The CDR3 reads CASRTSGSGYEQFF. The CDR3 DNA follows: TGTGCCAGTAGGACTAGCGGGAGTGGCTATGAGCAGTTCTTC.

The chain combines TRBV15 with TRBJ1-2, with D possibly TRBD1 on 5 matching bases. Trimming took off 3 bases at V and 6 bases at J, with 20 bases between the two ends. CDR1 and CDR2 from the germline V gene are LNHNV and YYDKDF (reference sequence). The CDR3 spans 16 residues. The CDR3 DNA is TGTGCCACCAGCAGTACTGGCGGGGCCTCTCCTGATGGCTACACCTTC. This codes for CATSSTGGASPDGYTF. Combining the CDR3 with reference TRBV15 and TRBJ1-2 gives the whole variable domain DAMVIQNPRYQVTQFGKPVTLSCSQTLNHNVMYWYQQKSSQAPKLLFHYYDKDFNNEADTPDNFQSRRPNTSFCFLDIRSPGLGDTAMYLCATSSTGGASPDGYTFGSGTRLTVV.

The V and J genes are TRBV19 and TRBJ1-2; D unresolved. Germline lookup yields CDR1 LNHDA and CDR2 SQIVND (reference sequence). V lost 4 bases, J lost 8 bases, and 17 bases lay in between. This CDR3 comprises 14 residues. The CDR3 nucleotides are TGTGCCAGTAGTACAGTACCAGAAGGGCGAGGCTACACCTTC. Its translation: CASSTVPEGRGYTF.

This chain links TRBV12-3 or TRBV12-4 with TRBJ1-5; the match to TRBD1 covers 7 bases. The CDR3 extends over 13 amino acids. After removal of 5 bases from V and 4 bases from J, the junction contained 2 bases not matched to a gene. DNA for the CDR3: TGTGCCAGCAGTCCGGACAGGAATCAGCCCCAGCATTTT. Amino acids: CASSPDRNQPQHF.

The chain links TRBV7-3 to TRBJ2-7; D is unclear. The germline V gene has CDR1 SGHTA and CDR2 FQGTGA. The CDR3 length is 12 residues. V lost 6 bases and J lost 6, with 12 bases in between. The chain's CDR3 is CASSSPDGEQYF. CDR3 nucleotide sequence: TGTGCCAGCAGTTCACCGGACGGCGAGCAGTACTTC.

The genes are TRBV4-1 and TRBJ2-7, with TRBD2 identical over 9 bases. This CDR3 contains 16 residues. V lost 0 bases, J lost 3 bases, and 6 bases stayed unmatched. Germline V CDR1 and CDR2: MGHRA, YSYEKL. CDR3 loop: CASSQEKLAGIYEQYF. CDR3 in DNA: TGCGCCAGCAGCCAAGAGAAGCTAGCGGGAATCTACGAGCAGTACTTC.

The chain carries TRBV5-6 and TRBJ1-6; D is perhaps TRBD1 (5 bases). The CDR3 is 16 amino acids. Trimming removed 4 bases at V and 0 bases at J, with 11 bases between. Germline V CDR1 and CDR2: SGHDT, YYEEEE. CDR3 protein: CASSEDTGSYNSPLHF. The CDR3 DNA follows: TGTGCCAGCAGCGAGGACACCGGCTCCTATAATTCACCCCTCCACTTT. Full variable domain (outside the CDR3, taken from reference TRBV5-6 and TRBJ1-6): DAGVTQSPTHLIKTRGQQVTLRCSPKSGHDTVSWYQQALGQGPQFIFQYYEEEERQRGNFPDRFSGHQFPNYSSELNVNALLLGDSALYLCASSEDTGSYNSPLHFGNGTRLTVT.

CDR3 sequence reads: CATTSGIKVYEQYF. In nucleotides, the CDR3 is TGTGCCACTACAAGTGGGATAAAGGTTTACGAGCAGTACTTC. This chain joins TRBV3-1 (or the pseudogene TRBV3-2) and TRBJ2-7; D remains ambiguous. Germline V gene lookup returns CDR1 LGHDT and CDR2 YNNKEL (reference sequence). CDR3 length: 14 amino acids. Deletions cut 10 bases from V and 4 bases from J, with 20 bases between.